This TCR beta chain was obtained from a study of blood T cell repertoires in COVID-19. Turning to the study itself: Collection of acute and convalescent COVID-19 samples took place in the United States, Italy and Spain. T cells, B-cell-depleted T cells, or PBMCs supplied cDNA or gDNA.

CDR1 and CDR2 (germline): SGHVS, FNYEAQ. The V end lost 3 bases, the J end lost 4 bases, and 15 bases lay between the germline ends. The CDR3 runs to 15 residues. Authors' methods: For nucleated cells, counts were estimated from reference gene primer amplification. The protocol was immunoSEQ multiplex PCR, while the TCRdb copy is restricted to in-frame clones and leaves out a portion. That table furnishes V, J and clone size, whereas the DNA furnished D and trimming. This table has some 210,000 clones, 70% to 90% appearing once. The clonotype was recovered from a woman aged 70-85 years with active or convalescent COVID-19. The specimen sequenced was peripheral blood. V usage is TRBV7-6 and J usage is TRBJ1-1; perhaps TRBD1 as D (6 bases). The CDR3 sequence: CASSFEQGRSTEAFF. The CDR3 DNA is TGTGCCAGCAGCTTTGAACAGGGACGGAGCACTGAAGCTTTCTTT. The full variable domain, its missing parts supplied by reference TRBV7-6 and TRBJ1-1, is GAGVSQSPRYKVTKRGQDVALRCDPISGHVSLYWYRQALGQGPEFLTYFNYEAQQDKSGLPNDRFSAERPEGSISTLTIQRTEQRDSAMYRCASSFEQGRSTEAFFGQGTRLTVV.